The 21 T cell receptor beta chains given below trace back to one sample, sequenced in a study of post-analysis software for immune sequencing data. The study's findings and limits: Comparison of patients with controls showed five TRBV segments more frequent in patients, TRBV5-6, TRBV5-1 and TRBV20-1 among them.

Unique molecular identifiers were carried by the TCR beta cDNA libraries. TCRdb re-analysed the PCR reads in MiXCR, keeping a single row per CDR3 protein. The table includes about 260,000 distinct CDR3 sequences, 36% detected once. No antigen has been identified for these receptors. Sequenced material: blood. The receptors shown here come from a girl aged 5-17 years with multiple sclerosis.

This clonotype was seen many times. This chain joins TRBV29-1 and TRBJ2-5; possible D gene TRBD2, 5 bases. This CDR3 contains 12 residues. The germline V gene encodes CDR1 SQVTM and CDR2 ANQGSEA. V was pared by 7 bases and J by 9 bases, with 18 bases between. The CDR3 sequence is CSGTWELVAQYF. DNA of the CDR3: TGCAGCGGAACCTGGGAGTTGGTGGCCCAGTACTTC.

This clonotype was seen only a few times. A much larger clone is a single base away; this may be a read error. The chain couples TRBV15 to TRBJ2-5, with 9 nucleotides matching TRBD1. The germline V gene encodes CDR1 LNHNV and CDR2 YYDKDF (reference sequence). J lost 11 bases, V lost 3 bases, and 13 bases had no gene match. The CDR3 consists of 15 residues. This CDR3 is CATSSPGTGLHEQYF. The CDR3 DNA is TGTGCCACCAGCAGCCCCGGGACAGGGTTACATGAGCAGTACTTC.

The CDR3 DNA reads TGTGCCAGCATATCGGTCCCTGAAGCTTTCTTT. It translates to CASISVPEAFF. This chain links TRBV6-6 with TRBJ1-1, with no clear D. V lost 7 bases and J lost 6, with 9 bases in between. This CDR3 spans 11 amino acids. Per germline, CDR1 MNHNY and CDR2 SVGAGI (reference sequence).

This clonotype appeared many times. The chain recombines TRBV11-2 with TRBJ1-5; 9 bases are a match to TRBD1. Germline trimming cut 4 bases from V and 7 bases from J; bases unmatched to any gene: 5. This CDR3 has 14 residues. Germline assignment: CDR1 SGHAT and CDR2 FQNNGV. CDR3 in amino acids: CASSWDRVGQPQHF. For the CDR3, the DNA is TGTGCCAGCAGCTGGGACAGGGTTGGACAGCCCCAGCATTTT. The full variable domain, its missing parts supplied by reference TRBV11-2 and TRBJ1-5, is EAGVAQSPRYKIIEKRQSVAFWCNPISGHATLYWYQQILGQGPKLLIQFQNNGVVDDSQLPKDRFSAERLKGVDSTLKIQPAKLEDSAVYLCASSWDRVGQPQHFGDGTRLSIL.

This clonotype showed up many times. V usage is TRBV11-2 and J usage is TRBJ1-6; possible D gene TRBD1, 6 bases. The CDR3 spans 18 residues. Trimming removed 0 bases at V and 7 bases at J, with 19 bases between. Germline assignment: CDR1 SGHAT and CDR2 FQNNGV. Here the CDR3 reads CASSLDSAGEVGNSPLHF. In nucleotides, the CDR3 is TGTGCCAGCAGCTTAGATTCGGCAGGGGAGGTGGGGAATTCACCCCTCCACTTT.

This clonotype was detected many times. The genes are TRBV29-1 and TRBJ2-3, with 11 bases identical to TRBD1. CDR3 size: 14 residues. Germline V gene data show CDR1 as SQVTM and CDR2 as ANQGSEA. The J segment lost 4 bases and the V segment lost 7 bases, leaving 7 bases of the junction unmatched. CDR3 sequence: CSASGTGGSDTQYF. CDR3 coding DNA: TGCAGCGCTTCCGGGACAGGGGGTTCAGATACGCAGTATTTT.

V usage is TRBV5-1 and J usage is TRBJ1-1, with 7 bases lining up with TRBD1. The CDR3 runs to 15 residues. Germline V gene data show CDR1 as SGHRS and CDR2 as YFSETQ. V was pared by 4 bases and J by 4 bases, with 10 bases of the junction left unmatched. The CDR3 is CASSGGNRGSTEAFF. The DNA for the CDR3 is TGCGCCAGCAGCGGGGGTAACAGGGGAAGCACTGAAGCTTTCTTT.

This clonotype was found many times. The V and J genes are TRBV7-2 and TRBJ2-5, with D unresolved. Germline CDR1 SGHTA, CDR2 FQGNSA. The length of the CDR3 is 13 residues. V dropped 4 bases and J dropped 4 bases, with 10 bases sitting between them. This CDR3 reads CASSWKGGETQYF. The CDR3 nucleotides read TGTGCCAGCAGCTGGAAGGGCGGAGAGACCCAGTACTTC.

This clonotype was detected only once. The CDR3 DNA follows: TGCAGTGTTTCTCCGGGGAACACTGAAGCTTTCTTT. It codes for CSVSPGNTEAFF. The chain employs TRBV20-1 and TRBJ1-1; D remains ambiguous. V gave up 7 bases and J gave up 1 base, with 10 bases separating them. Per germline, CDR1 DFQATT and CDR2 SNEGSKA (reference sequence). The CDR3 totals 12 residues.

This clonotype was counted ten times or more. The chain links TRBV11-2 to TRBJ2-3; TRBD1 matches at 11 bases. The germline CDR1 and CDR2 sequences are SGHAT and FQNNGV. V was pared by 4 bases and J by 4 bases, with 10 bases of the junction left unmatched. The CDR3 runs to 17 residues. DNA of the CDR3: TGTGCCAGCAGCTCGACACGGACAGGGGGCGTAGCAGATACGCAGTATTTT. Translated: CASSSTRTGGVADTQYF.

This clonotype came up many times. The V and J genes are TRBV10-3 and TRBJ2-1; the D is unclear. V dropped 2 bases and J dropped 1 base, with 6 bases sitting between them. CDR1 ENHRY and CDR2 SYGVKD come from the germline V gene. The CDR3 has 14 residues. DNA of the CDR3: TGTGCCATCAGTGAGGTCGGTTCCTACAATGAGCAGTTCTTC. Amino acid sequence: CAISEVGSYNEQFF.

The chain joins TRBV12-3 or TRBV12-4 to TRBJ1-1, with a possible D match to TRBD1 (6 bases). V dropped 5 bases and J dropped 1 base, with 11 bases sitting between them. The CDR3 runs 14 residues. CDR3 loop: CASSETGPNTEAFF. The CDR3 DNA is TGTGCCAGCAGTGAGACAGGTCCGAACACTGAAGCTTTCTTT.

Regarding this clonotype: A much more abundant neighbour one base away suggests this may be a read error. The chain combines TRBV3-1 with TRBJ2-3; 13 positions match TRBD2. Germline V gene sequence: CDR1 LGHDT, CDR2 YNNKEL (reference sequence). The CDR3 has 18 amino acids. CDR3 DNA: TGTGCCAGCAGCCAGGGACGGACTAGCGGGAGCAGCACAGATATGCAGTATTTT. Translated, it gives CASSQGRTSGSSTDMQYF.

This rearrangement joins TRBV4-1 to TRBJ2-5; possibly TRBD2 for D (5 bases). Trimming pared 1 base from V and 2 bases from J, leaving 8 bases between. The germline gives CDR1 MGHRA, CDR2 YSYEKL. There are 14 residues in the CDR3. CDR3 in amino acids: CASSQGRGQETQYF. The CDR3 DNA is TGCGCCAGCAGCCAAGGTCGAGGGCAAGAGACCCAGTACTTC.

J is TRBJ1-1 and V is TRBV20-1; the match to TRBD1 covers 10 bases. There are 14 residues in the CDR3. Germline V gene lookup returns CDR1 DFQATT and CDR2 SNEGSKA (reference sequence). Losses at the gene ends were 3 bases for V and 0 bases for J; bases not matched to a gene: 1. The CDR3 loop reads CSARGQGMNTEAFF. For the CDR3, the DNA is TGCAGTGCTAGGGGACAGGGGATGAACACTGAAGCTTTCTTT.

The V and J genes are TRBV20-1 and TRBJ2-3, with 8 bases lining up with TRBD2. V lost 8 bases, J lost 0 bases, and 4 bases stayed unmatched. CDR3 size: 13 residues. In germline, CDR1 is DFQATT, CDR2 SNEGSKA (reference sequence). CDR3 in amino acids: CSNAGGSTDTQYF. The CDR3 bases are TGCAGTAACGCGGGAGGTAGCACAGATACGCAGTATTTT.

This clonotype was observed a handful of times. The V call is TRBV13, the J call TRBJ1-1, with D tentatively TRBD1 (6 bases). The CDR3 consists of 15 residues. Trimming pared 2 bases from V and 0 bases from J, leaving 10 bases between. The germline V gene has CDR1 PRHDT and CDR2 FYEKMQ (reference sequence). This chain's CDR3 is CASSLWGRLNTEAFF. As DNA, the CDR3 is TGTGCCAGCAGCTTATGGGGGCGGCTGAACACTGAAGCTTTCTTT.

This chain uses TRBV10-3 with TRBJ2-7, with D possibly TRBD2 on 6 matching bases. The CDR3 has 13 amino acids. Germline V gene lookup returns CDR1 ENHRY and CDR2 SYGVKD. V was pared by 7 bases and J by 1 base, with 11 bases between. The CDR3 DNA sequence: TGTGCCATCATGGAGGGGTCTTCCTACGAGCAGTACTTC. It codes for CAIMEGSSYEQYF.

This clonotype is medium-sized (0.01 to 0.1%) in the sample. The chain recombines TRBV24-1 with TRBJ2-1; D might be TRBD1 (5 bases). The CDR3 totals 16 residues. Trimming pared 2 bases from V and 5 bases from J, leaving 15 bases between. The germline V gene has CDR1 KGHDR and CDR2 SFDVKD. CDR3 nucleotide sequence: TGTGCCACCAGTGATTACGACATCCTAGGGGACAATGAGCAGTTCTTC. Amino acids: CATSDYDILGDNEQFF.

DNA for the CDR3: TGTGCCAGCAGCTTAGCAACCCACCAAGAGACCCAGTACTTC. Amino acid sequence: CASSLATHQETQYF. This rearrangement joins TRBV7-7 to TRBJ2-5; no clear D gene. CDR1 SSHAT and CDR2 FNYEAQ come from the germline V gene (reference sequence). This CDR3 is 14 amino acids long. V dropped 0 bases and J dropped 0 bases, with 5 bases sitting between them.

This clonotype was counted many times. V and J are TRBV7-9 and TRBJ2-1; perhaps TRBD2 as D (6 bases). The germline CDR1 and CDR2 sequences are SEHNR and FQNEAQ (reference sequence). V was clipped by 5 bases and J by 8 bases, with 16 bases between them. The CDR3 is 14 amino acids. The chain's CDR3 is CASSVGAGRHEQFF. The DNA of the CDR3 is TGTGCCAGCAGCGTAGGAGCAGGGAGGCATGAGCAGTTCTTC.